Listed below are T cell receptor beta chains from one sample, sequenced in a study of blood T cell repertoires in COVID-19. TCRdb's copy holds only in-frame clones and misses some; the assay was immunoSEQ multiplex PCR. The profile shows about 120,000 clones, roughly 82% of them singletons. Sample: peripheral blood. The receptors here all came from a human donor in a cohort sampled during active COVID-19. CDR3s include the opening cysteine and the closing phenylalanine or tryptophan. A D gene is named only where the DNA matches it firmly. Expanded clones get a size class; other rows say once, few or many, or leave the size out.

v_call	clone_size	d_call	j_call	cdr3_aa	cdr3_nt
TRBV19	many	TRBD1	TRBJ1-5	CASSIGGGRQPQHF	TGTGCCAGTAGTATTGGAGGGGGCAGGCAGCCCCAGCATTTT
TRBV6-2/TRBV6-3	NA	NA	TRBJ1-1	CASSYNPREQNTEAFF	TGTGCCAGCAGTTACAACCCCCGGGAGCAGAACACTGAAGCTTTCTTT
TRBV9	NA	NA	TRBJ2-3	CASNRGGPITDTQYF	TGTGCCAGCAACCGGGGAGGTCCCATCACAGATACGCAGTATTTT
TRBV20-1	NA	TRBD1	TRBJ2-3	CSASGRMDREITDTQYF	TGCAGTGCTAGTGGGAGGATGGACAGGGAAATCACAGATACGCAGTATTTT
TRBV6-5	once	TRBD1	TRBJ1-1	CASSWATGMDTEAFF	TGTGCCAGCAGTTGGGCGACAGGGATGGACACTGAAGCTTTCTTT
TRBV6-5	NA	NA	TRBJ2-3	CASNRENTQYF	TGTGCCAGCAATCGGGAAAATACGCAGTATTTT
TRBV6-6	NA	TRBD1	TRBJ1-4	CASSTPTGTNEKLFF	TGTGCCAGCAGTACCCCGACAGGGACTAATGAAAAACTGTTTTTT
TRBV5-1	few	TRBD1	TRBJ1-5	CASSLAGGLDQPQHF	TGCGCCAGCAGCTTGGCAGGGGGCCTCGATCAGCCCCAGCATTTT
TRBV18	NA	TRBD1	TRBJ2-1	CASTTGGAYNEQFF	TGTGCCAGCACGACAGGGGGCGCTTACAATGAGCAGTTCTTC
TRBV12-3/TRBV12-4	NA	NA	TRBJ2-7	CASRAGIYEQYF	TGTGCCAGCAGGGCCGGGATCTACGAGCAGTACTTC
TRBV6-5	NA	NA	TRBJ2-3	CASRDWGRNTDTQYF	TGTGCCAGCAGGGACTGGGGGCGGAACACAGATACGCAGTATTTT
TRBV7-6	NA	TRBD2	TRBJ2-3	CASSLLAGDLTDTQYF	TGTGCCAGCAGTCTACTAGCGGGGGACCTCACAGATACGCAGTATTTT
TRBV19	NA	NA	TRBJ2-3	CASSPRQTDTQYF	TGTGCCAGTAGTCCACGACAGACAGATACGCAGTATTTT
TRBV5-6	NA	NA	TRBJ1-4	CASSPRGTNEKLFF	TGTGCCAGCAGCCCAAGGGGAACTAATGAAAAACTGTTTTTT
TRBV5-4	few	NA	TRBJ1-5	CASSLVGLSNQPQHF	TGTGCCAGCAGCTTGGTGGGACTGAGCAATCAGCCCCAGCATTTT
TRBV7-9	NA	NA	TRBJ1-2	CASSLARVDGYTF	TGTGCCAGCAGCTTAGCGAGGGTAGATGGCTACACCTTC
TRBV27	NA	TRBD1	TRBJ2-5	CASSLRGQGKAQETQYF	TGTGCCAGCAGTTTGCGCGGACAGGGGAAGGCTCAAGAGACCCAGTACTTC
TRBV18	NA	TRBD2	TRBJ2-7	CASSPGLEKYEQYF	TGTGCCAGCTCTCCAGGACTAGAGAAGTACGAGCAGTACTTC
TRBV4-3	NA	NA	TRBJ2-5	CASSQDRQGLVQETQYF	TGCGCCAGCAGCCAAGACAGGCAGGGATTAGTGCAAGAGACCCAGTACTTC
TRBV19	NA	TRBD1	TRBJ1-3	CASLKGQGADTIYF	TGTGCCAGCTTAAAGGGACAGGGGGCAGACACCATATATTTT
TRBV2	NA	NA	TRBJ2-3	CASSLSLYTDTQYF	TGTGCCAGCAGTTTGAGCCTCTACACAGATACGCAGTATTTT
TRBV7-2	few	TRBD1	TRBJ1-1	CASSPETGVGTEAFF	TGTGCCAGCAGCCCCGAGACAGGGGTGGGCACTGAAGCTTTCTTT
TRBV19	NA	NA	TRBJ2-5	CASSLGLQETQYF	TGTGCCAGTAGCCTAGGACTCCAAGAGACCCAGTACTTC
TRBV7-8	NA	TRBD1	TRBJ2-7	CASSPLIGGAYEQYF	TGTGCCAGCAGCCCTCTCATAGGGGGCGCCTACGAGCAGTACTTC
TRBV24-1	NA	NA	TRBJ2-2	CATSDLVTGELFF	TGTGCCACCAGTGATTTGGTAACCGGGGAGCTGTTTTTT
TRBV6-6	NA	TRBD2	TRBJ2-3	CASSPSGTRPTDTQYF	TGTGCCAGCAGTCCGTCCGGGACTAGGCCCACAGATACGCAGTATTTT
TRBV2	NA	TRBD1	TRBJ2-7	CASSWTGGHEQYF	TGTGCCAGCAGCTGGACAGGGGGCCACGAGCAGTACTTC
TRBV24-1	once	NA	TRBJ2-7	CATSRGPGEEQYF	TGTGCCACCAGTCGAGGCCCAGGGGAGGAGCAGTACTTC
TRBV18	NA	TRBD1	TRBJ1-5	CASSLVGTGFNQPQHF	TGTGCCAGCTCACTAGTTGGGACAGGGTTCAATCAGCCCCAGCATTTT
TRBV7-2	NA	TRBD2	TRBJ2-1	CASSFSGGTYNEQFF	TGTGCCAGCAGTTTTAGCGGGGGGACCTACAATGAGCAGTTCTTC
TRBV7-2	NA	TRBD2	TRBJ2-7	CASSRTSGYEQYF	TGTGCCAGCAGCCGGACTAGCGGTTACGAGCAGTACTTC
TRBV19	NA	NA	TRBJ1-1	CASSPRGNTEAFF	TGTGCCAGTAGTCCCAGGGGGAACACTGAAGCTTTCTTT
TRBV6-5	NA	NA	TRBJ1-1	CASPKTGNTEAFF	TGTGCCAGCCCCAAGACAGGGAACACTGAAGCTTTCTTT
TRBV6-5	NA	NA	TRBJ2-3	CASSYSQVLIDTQYF	TGTGCCAGCAGTTACTCGCAGGTTTTGATAGATACGCAGTATTTT
TRBV28	NA	NA	TRBJ1-6	CASKTSGNRYNSPLHF	TGTGCCAGCAAAACATCGGGTAACCGTTATAATTCACCCCTCCACTTT
TRBV5-1	NA	NA	TRBJ1-1	CASSETSNTEAFF	TGCGCCAGCTCTGAGACAAGCAACACTGAAGCTTTCTTT
TRBV7-8	NA	NA	TRBJ2-7	CASSLRKLVGPLYEQYF	TGTGCCAGCAGCCTCAGAAAACTAGTCGGCCCACTATACGAGCAGTACTTC
TRBV5-1	NA	NA	TRBJ1-5	CASSLETGSNQPQHF	TGCGCCAGCAGCTTGGAGACAGGTAGCAATCAGCCCCAGCATTTT
TRBV29-1	NA	NA	TRBJ1-2	CSVELNYGYTF	TGCAGCGTTGAACTAAACTATGGCTACACCTTC
TRBV29-1	NA	TRBD1	TRBJ2-7	CSVVAGTGWDEQYF	TGCAGCGTGGTAGCCGGGACAGGGTGGGACGAGCAGTACTTC
TRBV5-8	NA	TRBD2	TRBJ2-3	CASRRTGGGPTDTQYF	TGTGCCAGCCGCCGCACGGGGGGGGGACCCACAGATACGCAGTATTTT
TRBV10-3	NA	TRBD2	TRBJ2-3	CARTSGGAPGDTQYF	TGTGCCAGGACTAGCGGGGGGGCCCCTGGAGATACGCAGTATTTT
TRBV29-1	NA	NA	TRBJ1-2	CSVEENRDGYTF	TGCAGCGTGGAGGAGAACAGGGACGGCTACACCTTC
TRBV18	few	TRBD1	TRBJ1-5	CASSSTGPQPQHF	TGTGCCAGCTCATCGACAGGGCCTCAGCCCCAGCATTTT
TRBV10-2	once	TRBD1	TRBJ2-7	CASRQGSYEQYF	TGCGCCAGCAGACAGGGGTCCTACGAGCAGTACTTC
TRBV28	NA	NA	TRBJ1-2	CASSSGQNYGYTF	TGTGCCAGCAGCTCCGGACAGAACTATGGCTACACCTTC
TRBV6-2/TRBV6-3	once	TRBD1	TRBJ2-7	CASGPGTGAYEQYF	TGTGCCAGCGGCCCCGGGACAGGGGCCTACGAGCAGTACTTC
TRBV25-1	NA	NA	TRBJ1-6	CASSLGGTGNSPLHF	TGTGCCAGCAGTCTAGGGGGTACGGGTAATTCACCCCTCCACTTT
TRBV2	NA	TRBD1	TRBJ2-1	CASSAGGFSYNEQFF	TGTGCCAGCAGTGCAGGGGGTTTCTCCTACAATGAGCAGTTCTTC
TRBV5-8	NA	TRBD1	TRBJ2-1	CASPPGQGYNEQFF	TGTGCCAGCCCCCCGGGACAGGGATACAATGAGCAGTTCTTC
TRBV5-6	few	TRBD2	TRBJ2-5	CASSSPLRRGAEETQYF	TGTGCCAGCAGCTCCCCGTTGAGGCGGGGGGCCGAAGAGACCCAGTACTTC
TRBV10-2	NA	TRBD1	TRBJ2-5	CASRSGQGRDQYF	TGCGCCAGCAGAAGTGGACAGGGGAGGGACCAGTACTTC
TRBV5-5	NA	NA	TRBJ1-6	CASSLTPGGGSPLHF	TGTGCCAGCAGCTTGACACCGGGGGGGGGTTCACCCCTCCACTTT
TRBV6-2/TRBV6-3	NA	NA	TRBJ1-5	CASSERGYQPQHF	TGTGCCAGCAGCGAGAGGGGGTATCAGCCCCAGCATTTT
TRBV5-1	NA	TRBD1	TRBJ2-1	CASSPDRANSYNEQFF	TGCGCCAGCAGCCCCGACAGGGCGAACTCCTACAATGAGCAGTTCTTC
TRBV5-4	NA	NA	TRBJ2-5	CASSLGREETQYF	TGTGCCAGCAGCTTGGGTCGAGAAGAGACCCAGTACTTC
TRBV7-2	NA	TRBD2	TRBJ2-3	CASSTILAGGLDTQYF	TGTGCCAGCAGCACCATCCTAGCGGGGGGGCTGGATACGCAGTATTTT
TRBV6-1	NA	TRBD2	TRBJ2-2	CASSERGDTGELFF	TGTGCCAGCAGTGAACGGGGGGACACCGGGGAGCTGTTTTTT
TRBV5-1	NA	NA	TRBJ1-2	CASSPQLGDYGYTF	TGCGCCAGCAGCCCACAGCTCGGGGACTATGGCTACACCTTC